Listed below are T cell receptor beta chains from one sample, sequenced in a study of cytomegalovirus exposure and HLA in healthy donors. The protocol was immunoSEQ multiplex PCR, while the TCRdb copy is restricted to in-frame clones and leaves out a portion. The sample includes about 240,000 clones, over 70% seen only once; the top ten take roughly 7.4%. Sequencing was done on a sample of PBMCs. These receptor sequences come from an older woman in good health and CMV-seropositive. The CDR3 runs from the conserved cysteine through the conserved F or W. The order of the fields is J gene, D gene, V gene, clone size, CDR3 protein, CDR3 DNA. A D gene is named only where the DNA matches it firmly. For some rows the clone size is stated as once, few or many, or as a class when expanded; others skip it.

J gene: TRBJ1-1
D gene: TRBD1
V gene: TRBV5-1
clone size: few
CDR3 protein: CASSRGSFTTEAFF
CDR3 DNA: TGCGCCAGCTCCAGGGGGAGCTTTACGACTGAAGCTTTCTTT

J gene: TRBJ2-3
D gene: .
V gene: TRBV30
clone size: .
CDR3 protein: CAWRAGDLTDTQYF
CDR3 DNA: TGTGCCTGGAGAGCCGGGGATTTGACCGATACGCAGTATTTT

J gene: TRBJ2-2
D gene: .
V gene: TRBV5-1
clone size: .
CDR3 protein: CASSWRQNTGELFF
CDR3 DNA: TGCGCCAGCAGCTGGCGACAGAACACCGGGGAGCTGTTTTTT

J gene: TRBJ2-6
D gene: .
V gene: TRBV13
clone size: few
CDR3 protein: CASSLFLGARSGANVLTF
CDR3 DNA: TGTGCCAGCAGCTTGTTTTTAGGGGCTCGTTCTGGGGCCAACGTCCTGACTTTC

J gene: TRBJ1-4
D gene: .
V gene: TRBV4-1
clone size: few
CDR3 protein: CASSRGGVNEKLFF
CDR3 DNA: TGCGCCAGCAGCCGTGGCGGAGTTAATGAAAAACTGTTTTTT

J gene: TRBJ2-1
D gene: TRBD1
V gene: TRBV29-1
clone size: .
CDR3 protein: CSVIQGSTYNEQFF
CDR3 DNA: TGCAGCGTTATACAGGGGTCTACATACAATGAGCAGTTCTTC

J gene: TRBJ1-5
D gene: .
V gene: TRBV6-1
clone size: .
CDR3 protein: CASRRQQGQPQHF
CDR3 DNA: TGTGCCAGCAGAAGACAGCAGGGTCAGCCCCAGCATTTT

J gene: TRBJ1-1
D gene: .
V gene: TRBV6-5
clone size: .
CDR3 protein: CASSPSAGRNTEAFF
CDR3 DNA: TGTGCCAGCAGTCCCTCGGCAGGAAGAAACACTGAAGCTTTCTTT

J gene: TRBJ2-6
D gene: TRBD1
V gene: TRBV5-6
clone size: few
CDR3 protein: CASSFDSRTGYGANVLTF
CDR3 DNA: TGTGCCAGCAGCTTTGATTCGAGGACAGGGTACGGGGCCAACGTCCTGACTTTC

J gene: TRBJ1-2
D gene: .
V gene: TRBV6-5
clone size: .
CDR3 protein: CASIRSGDFRQGYTF
CDR3 DNA: TGTGCCAGCATCAGATCGGGGGATTTTCGACAAGGCTACACCTTC

J gene: TRBJ1-6
D gene: TRBD1
V gene: TRBV25-1
clone size: .
CDR3 protein: CAIPPPGQPNSPLHF
CDR3 DNA: TGTGCCATCCCGCCTCCGGGACAGCCAAATTCACCCCTCCACTTT

J gene: TRBJ2-3
D gene: .
V gene: TRBV14
clone size: .
CDR3 protein: CASSPRPWLRTDTQYF
CDR3 DNA: TGTGCCAGCAGCCCTAGACCCTGGCTACGCACAGATACGCAGTATTTT

J gene: TRBJ2-7
D gene: TRBD1
V gene: TRBV6-6
clone size: .
CDR3 protein: CASSPQGASYEQYF
CDR3 DNA: TGTGCCAGCAGTCCTCAGGGGGCTAGCTACGAGCAGTACTTC

J gene: TRBJ1-1
D gene: TRBD1
V gene: TRBV6-5
clone size: .
CDR3 protein: CASSRQGGTEAFF
CDR3 DNA: TGTGCCAGCAGTCGACAGGGCGGCACTGAAGCTTTCTTT

J gene: TRBJ2-7
D gene: TRBD2
V gene: TRBV11-2
clone size: .
CDR3 protein: CASSLAGSGGSYEQYF
CDR3 DNA: TGTGCCAGCAGCTTAGCAGGGAGCGGGGGGAGCTACGAGCAGTACTTC

J gene: TRBJ1-3
D gene: .
V gene: TRBV15
clone size: .
CDR3 protein: CATSRDSGQTVTIYF
CDR3 DNA: TGTGCCACCAGCAGAGATTCCGGACAGACCGTCACCATATATTTT

J gene: TRBJ2-1
D gene: TRBD2
V gene: TRBV5-4
clone size: .
CDR3 protein: CASSLRAGGWDEQFF
CDR3 DNA: TGTGCCAGCAGCTTGAGGGCGGGAGGGTGGGATGAGCAGTTCTTC

J gene: TRBJ2-7
D gene: TRBD2
V gene: TRBV7-3
clone size: .
CDR3 protein: CASAIAGYSYEQYF
CDR3 DNA: TGTGCCAGCGCTATAGCGGGTTACTCCTACGAGCAGTACTTC

J gene: TRBJ2-5
D gene: TRBD1
V gene: TRBV7-2
clone size: .
CDR3 protein: CASSLRGTGLETQYF
CDR3 DNA: TGTGCCAGCAGCTTAAGGGGGACAGGGCTAGAGACCCAGTACTTC

J gene: TRBJ1-2
D gene: TRBD1
V gene: TRBV7-9
clone size: .
CDR3 protein: CAINRGDGYGYTF
CDR3 DNA: TGTGCCATCAACAGGGGGGACGGCTATGGCTACACCTTC

J gene: TRBJ2-1
D gene: TRBD2
V gene: TRBV7-9
clone size: .
CDR3 protein: CASSLKSSGRASGEQFF
CDR3 DNA: TGTGCCAGCAGCTTGAAGTCTAGCGGGAGGGCCTCCGGGGAGCAGTTCTTC

J gene: TRBJ2-5
D gene: .
V gene: TRBV7-3
clone size: .
CDR3 protein: CASSLRGMETQYF
CDR3 DNA: TGTGCCAGCAGCTTAAGAGGGATGGAGACCCAGTACTTC

J gene: TRBJ1-1
D gene: TRBD1
V gene: TRBV7-6
clone size: few
CDR3 protein: CASSSQGEMNTEAFF
CDR3 DNA: TGTGCCAGCAGCTCACAGGGGGAGATGAACACTGAAGCTTTCTTT

J gene: TRBJ1-5
D gene: .
V gene: TRBV11-2
clone size: .
CDR3 protein: CASSLGVGQPQHF
CDR3 DNA: TGTGCCAGCAGCTTAGGTGTCGGGCAGCCCCAGCATTTT

J gene: TRBJ2-1
D gene: TRBD1
V gene: TRBV7-6
clone size: .
CDR3 protein: CASSLGYRGDLTYNEQFF
CDR3 DNA: TGTGCCAGCAGCTTAGGATACAGGGGGGACCTTACTTACAATGAGCAGTTCTTC

J gene: TRBJ2-7
D gene: .
V gene: TRBV9
clone size: .
CDR3 protein: CASSVDLGPYEQYF
CDR3 DNA: TGTGCCAGCAGCGTAGATTTGGGGCCCTACGAGCAGTACTTC

J gene: TRBJ2-7
D gene: TRBD2
V gene: TRBV7-6
clone size: .
CDR3 protein: CASSLGEGLAGSYEQYF
CDR3 DNA: TGTGCCAGCAGCTTAGGGGAGGGACTAGCGGGATCCTACGAGCAGTACTTC

J gene: TRBJ2-5
D gene: TRBD2
V gene: TRBV5-4
clone size: .
CDR3 protein: CASSQRTSGSFGETQYF
CDR3 DNA: TGTGCCAGCAGCCAGCGGACTAGCGGGTCCTTCGGGGAGACCCAGTACTTC

J gene: TRBJ2-1
D gene: .
V gene: TRBV6-5
clone size: once
CDR3 protein: CASSEWGLAPRQFF
CDR3 DNA: TGTGCCAGCAGTGAATGGGGACTGGCTCCCCGACAGTTCTTC

J gene: TRBJ2-3
D gene: TRBD1
V gene: TRBV15
clone size: once
CDR3 protein: CATSRPVRQGTTDTQYF
CDR3 DNA: TGTGCCACCAGCAGACCGGTTAGACAGGGGACCACAGATACGCAGTATTTT

J gene: TRBJ1-2
D gene: TRBD1
V gene: TRBV30
clone size: .
CDR3 protein: CAWRQGVNYGYTF
CDR3 DNA: TGTGCCTGGAGACAGGGGGTGAACTATGGCTACACCTTC

J gene: TRBJ1-4
D gene: .
V gene: TRBV18
clone size: .
CDR3 protein: CASSRSEKLFF
CDR3 DNA: TGTGCCAGCTCGCGGAGCGAAAAACTGTTTTTT

J gene: TRBJ1-6
D gene: .
V gene: TRBV7-9
clone size: .
CDR3 protein: CASSLDREWPPLHF
CDR3 DNA: TGTGCCAGCAGCTTAGACAGGGAATGGCCACCCCTCCACTTT

J gene: TRBJ2-7
D gene: TRBD2
V gene: TRBV6-1
clone size: .
CDR3 protein: CAQSRGEGYEQYF
CDR3 DNA: TGTGCCCAGTCCCGGGGGGAGGGATACGAGCAGTACTTC

J gene: TRBJ2-2
D gene: TRBD1
V gene: TRBV5-4
clone size: .
CDR3 protein: CASSSGQGSTGELFF
CDR3 DNA: TGTGCCAGCAGCTCGGGACAGGGGTCCACCGGGGAGCTGTTTTTT